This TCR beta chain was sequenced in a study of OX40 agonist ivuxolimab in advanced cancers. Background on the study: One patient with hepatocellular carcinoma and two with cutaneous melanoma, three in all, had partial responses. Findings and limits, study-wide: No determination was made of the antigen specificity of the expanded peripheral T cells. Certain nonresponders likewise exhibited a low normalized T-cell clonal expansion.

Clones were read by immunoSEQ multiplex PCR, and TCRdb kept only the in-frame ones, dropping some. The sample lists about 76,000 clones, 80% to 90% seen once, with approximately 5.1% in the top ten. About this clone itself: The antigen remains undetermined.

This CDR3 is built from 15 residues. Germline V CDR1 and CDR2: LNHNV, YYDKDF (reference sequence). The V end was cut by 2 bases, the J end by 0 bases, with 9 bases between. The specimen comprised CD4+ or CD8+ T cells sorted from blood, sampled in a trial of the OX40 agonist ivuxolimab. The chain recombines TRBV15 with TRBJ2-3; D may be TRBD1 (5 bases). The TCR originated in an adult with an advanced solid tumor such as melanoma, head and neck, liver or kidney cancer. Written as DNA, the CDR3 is TGTGCCACCAGCAGACACGGACAAAGCACAGATACGCAGTATTTT. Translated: CATSRHGQSTDTQYF.